These T cell receptor beta chains were read from a single sample in a study of T cell responses to AZD1222 COVID-19 vaccine. TCRdb's table, derived via immunoSEQ multiplex PCR, lists solely in-frame clones and lacks some. The sample has 89,000 or so clones, over 80% seen once. The sample consisted of peripheral blood, taken on day 0 of AZD1222 vaccination. Receptors were obtained from an adult in good health. The CDR3 runs from the conserved cysteine through the conserved F or W. A clone size is listed for some rows: how often the clone was seen (once, few, many), or a class if it is expanded.

NA	TRBV7-2	TRBJ1-5	CASSPVLSNQPQHF
NA	TRBV27	TRBJ1-6	CASSLGGGFVSPLHF
once	TRBV28	TRBJ2-7	CASSLPRIGGTYEQYF
NA	TRBV18	TRBJ2-3	CASSPSARVATDTQYF
NA	TRBV20-1	TRBJ2-1	CSASWGMAYNEQFF
NA	TRBV6-1	TRBJ1-3	CASSELETYRALSGNTIYF
NA	TRBV2	TRBJ2-5	CASRQGAETQYF
NA	TRBV5-1	TRBJ2-1	CASSSDRVRSYNEQFF
once	TRBV27	TRBJ1-3	CASSPDRVGNTIYF
NA	TRBV7-6	TRBJ1-6	CASSEGPRSSYNSPLHF
NA	TRBV5-1	TRBJ2-1	CASSWGGAGNEQFF
NA	TRBV12-3/TRBV12-4	TRBJ1-3	CASSTSAANTIYF
few	TRBV11-3	TRBJ1-3	CASSPGTATSGNTIYF
NA	TRBV7-3	TRBJ2-3	CASSQGSGVSTDTQYF
NA	TRBV7-9	TRBJ2-1	CASSLKAPPGASNEQFF
NA	TRBV5-4	TRBJ1-1	CASSLGTANTEAFF
NA	TRBV10-3	TRBJ1-6	CATAADRSGKVPLHF
NA	TRBV23-1	TRBJ2-7	CASSQSVRDRDSYEQYF
NA	TRBV30	TRBJ2-7	CAWRSSGKYEQYF
NA	TRBV10-3	TRBJ1-2	CAISSGTTYGYTF
NA	TRBV28	TRBJ1-5	CASTPTGESQPQHF
NA	TRBV10-3	TRBJ1-2	CAISLGTGDGNGYTF
NA	TRBV2	TRBJ2-1	CASSEWRTSYNEQFF
NA	TRBV30	TRBJ2-3	CAWSGGHSTDTQYF
few	TRBV24-1	TRBJ1-2	CATSLTGGASGYTF
NA	TRBV10-3	TRBJ1-2	CAISEGGTNYGYTF
NA	TRBV18	TRBJ2-1	CASSTSSGRRSYNEQFF
NA	TRBV7-2	TRBJ2-7	CASSLRQTYEQYF
once	TRBV28	TRBJ1-5	CASSLSSGFRPQHF
NA	TRBV4-1	TRBJ1-1	CASSQDTGLLAFF
NA	TRBV11-3	TRBJ2-1	CASSSRTSGIYNEQFF
NA	TRBV5-6	TRBJ1-1	CASSFGTAEAFF
NA	TRBV5-1	TRBJ2-3	CASSPSRWEGRADTQYF
NA	TRBV28	TRBJ2-7	CASTVSGSGSYEQYF
NA	TRBV27	TRBJ1-2	CASSLTIEGSRMF
NA	TRBV6-5	TRBJ2-4	CASSYSRGGDIQYF
NA	TRBV28	TRBJ1-1	CASSSSKAFF
NA	TRBV27	TRBJ1-4	CASSLGEKLFF
NA	TRBV28	TRBJ2-2	CASSSVGRRLTGELFF
once	TRBV19	TRBJ2-1	CASSLAGVNEQFF
NA	TRBV4-2	TRBJ1-4	CASSQASGTGHEKLFF
once	TRBV5-1	TRBJ2-3	CASSLGITDTQYF
NA	TRBV18	TRBJ1-2	CASSPSDSRGYTF
NA	TRBV7-2	TRBJ2-1	CASSLQFGLATYNEQFF
NA	TRBV5-1	TRBJ1-2	CASRLWTGSYGYTF
NA	TRBV19	TRBJ1-1	CASSPPAGGAFF
NA	TRBV2	TRBJ1-2	CASSEVLVGGYTF
NA	TRBV5-6	TRBJ2-6	CASSWVRQGAPGANVLTF
NA	TRBV2	TRBJ2-7	CASNLQGAGEQYF
NA	TRBV18	TRBJ2-1	CASSGQGMVEQFF
once	TRBV5-6	TRBJ1-1	CASSLWTGEAFF
NA	TRBV5-8	TRBJ1-6	CASSEMAGTGYNSPLHF
NA	TRBV12-3/TRBV12-4	TRBJ2-7	CASSFEDTYEQYF
NA	TRBV5-1	TRBJ1-5	CASRMDDNQPQHF